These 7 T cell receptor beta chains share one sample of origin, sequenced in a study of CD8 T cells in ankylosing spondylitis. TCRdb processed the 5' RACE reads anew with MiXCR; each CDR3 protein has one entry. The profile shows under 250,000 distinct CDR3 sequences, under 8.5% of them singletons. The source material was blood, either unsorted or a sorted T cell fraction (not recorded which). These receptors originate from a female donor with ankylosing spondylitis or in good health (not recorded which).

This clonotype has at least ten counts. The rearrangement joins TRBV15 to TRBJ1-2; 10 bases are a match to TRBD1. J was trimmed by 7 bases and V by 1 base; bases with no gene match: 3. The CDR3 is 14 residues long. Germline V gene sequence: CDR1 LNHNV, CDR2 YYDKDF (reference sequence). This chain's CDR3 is CATSRVGTGVGYTF. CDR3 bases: TGTGCCACCAGCAGAGTTGGGACAGGGGTTGGCTACACCTTC.

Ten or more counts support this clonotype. The CDR3 loop reads CASSSRRGDQPQHF. The CDR3 nucleotides are TGTGCCAGCAGCTCCCGCCGGGGCGATCAGCCCCAGCATTTT. The rearrangement joins TRBV7-2 to TRBJ1-5; D is perhaps TRBD1 (5 bases). This CDR3 comprises 14 residues. Germline CDR1 and CDR2: SGHTA and FQGNSA. Trimming took off 4 bases at V and 5 bases at J, with 12 bases between the two ends.

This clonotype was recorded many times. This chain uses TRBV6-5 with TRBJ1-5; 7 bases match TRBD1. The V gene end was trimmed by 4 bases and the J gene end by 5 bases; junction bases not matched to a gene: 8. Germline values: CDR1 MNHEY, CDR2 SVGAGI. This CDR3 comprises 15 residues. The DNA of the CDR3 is TGTGCCAGCAGTTCCGGGACAGTCCATTATCAGCCCCAGCATTTT. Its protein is CASSSGTVHYQPQHF.

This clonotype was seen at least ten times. The chain's CDR3 is CASSPLGSGPYNEQFF. The CDR3 bases are TGCGCCAGCAGCCCCCTGGGTAGCGGGCCCTACAATGAGCAGTTCTTC. V usage is TRBV5-1 and J usage is TRBJ2-1, with 7 bases that match TRBD2. CDR3 length: 16 amino acids. Looked up from germline, CDR1 is SGHRS and CDR2 is YFSETQ. V lost 4 bases to trimming and J lost 2 bases; unmatched junction nucleotides: 9.

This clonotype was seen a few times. The CDR3 sequence: CASSQPGPSGGNEQFF. The CDR3 bases are TGTGCCAGCAGCCAGCCGGGGCCTAGCGGGGGTAATGAGCAGTTCTTC. The V and J genes are TRBV11-2 and TRBJ2-1; TRBD2 agrees at 10 bases. CDR1 is SGHAT and CDR2 is FQNNGV in the germline V gene. V was pared by 5 bases and J by 7 bases, with 11 bases of the junction left unmatched. The CDR3 loop spans 16 amino acids.

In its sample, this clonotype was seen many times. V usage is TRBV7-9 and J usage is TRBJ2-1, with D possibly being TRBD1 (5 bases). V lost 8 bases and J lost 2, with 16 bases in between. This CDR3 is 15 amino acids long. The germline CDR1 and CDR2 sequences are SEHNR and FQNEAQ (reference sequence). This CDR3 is CASALRASPYNEQFF. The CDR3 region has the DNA TGTGCCAGCGCCCTCAGGGCGTCCCCCTACAATGAGCAGTTCTTC.

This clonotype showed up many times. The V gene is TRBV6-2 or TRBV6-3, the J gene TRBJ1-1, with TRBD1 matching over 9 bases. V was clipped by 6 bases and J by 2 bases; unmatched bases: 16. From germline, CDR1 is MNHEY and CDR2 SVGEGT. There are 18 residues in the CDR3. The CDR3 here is CASSRPTGTGRYNTEAFF. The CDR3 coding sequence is TGTGCCAGCAGCCGCCCAACAGGGACAGGGAGGTACAACACTGAAGCTTTCTTT.